Presented here are 27 T cell receptor beta chains from one specimen sequenced in a study of T cell changes during pregnancy in multiple sclerosis. TCRdb's table, derived via immunoSEQ multiplex PCR, lists solely in-frame clones and lacks some. In the table there are under 50,000 clones, 93% of which are singletons. Sample: CD8+ T cells from peripheral blood mononuclear cells, taken in the third trimester of pregnancy. The origin of the receptors is a female donor with multiple sclerosis, enrolled in a pregnancy study.

The rearrangement joins TRBV13 to TRBJ1-2; D gene uncertain. Germline CDR1 is PRHDT and CDR2 is FYEKMQ (reference sequence). The germline V and J ends were trimmed by 4 bases and 1 base, with 10 bases remaining between them. The CDR3 runs 14 residues. Here the CDR3 DNA reads TGTGCCAGCAGCTCTAGAGGAGTTAACTATGGCTACACCTTC. It codes for CASSSRGVNYGYTF.

The CDR3 loop reads CASSLGLAGESTDTQYF. The CDR3 nucleotides read TGTGCCAGCAGCTTAGGGTTAGCGGGGGAGAGCACAGATACGCAGTATTTT. The rearrangement uses TRBV13 and TRBJ2-3, with TRBD2 identical over 9 bases. The CDR3 covers 17 residues. Germline V lookup: CDR1 PRHDT, CDR2 FYEKMQ (reference sequence). V was pared by 0 bases and J by 0 bases, with 4 bases of the junction left unmatched.

V gene TRBV6-4 combines with J gene TRBJ2-1; 14 positions match TRBD2. Trimming cost V 4 bases and J 4 bases; bases outside gene matches: 0. This CDR3 region has 15 residues. Germline assignment: CDR1 MRHNA and CDR2 SNTAGT. The CDR3 reads CASSGTSGGYNEQFF. CDR3 sequence (DNA): TGTGCCAGCAGTGGGACTAGCGGGGGGTACAATGAGCAGTTCTTC.

The chain carries TRBV6-1 and TRBJ1-2; 8 bases match TRBD1. Germline V gene sequence: CDR1 MNHNS, CDR2 SASEGT. The trim removed 7 bases at V and 4 bases at J, leaving 8 bases unmatched. The CDR3 length is 14 residues. The CDR3 sequence is CASTRTGLGYGYTF. As DNA, the CDR3 is TGTGCCAGCACGCGGACAGGGTTGGGCTATGGCTACACCTTC.

V and J are TRBV27 and TRBJ2-6, with 7 bases lining up with TRBD2. Germline CDR1 is MNHEY and CDR2 is SMNVEV (reference sequence). J gave up 4 bases and V 10 bases, and 10 bases lay outside the gene matches. This CDR3 contains 15 residues. The CDR3 is CANGGYYGGANVLTF. CDR3 nucleotides: TGTGCCAACGGGGGGTATTACGGGGGGGCCAACGTCCTGACTTTC.

J is TRBJ2-7 and V is TRBV19; D is perhaps TRBD2 (5 bases). CDR3 length: 13 amino acids. Germline V CDR1 and CDR2: LNHDA, SQIVND (reference sequence). Trimming cost V 5 bases and J 3 bases, with 11 bases left between them. The CDR3 sequence: CASSWGASYEQYF. The CDR3 region has the DNA TGTGCCAGTAGTTGGGGAGCCAGCTACGAGCAGTACTTC.

This clone was counted only a few times. V and J are TRBV5-4 and TRBJ2-6; TRBD1 matches 10 bases. Germline V gene lookup returns CDR1 SGHNT and CDR2 YYREEE (reference sequence). The ends lost 4 bases at V and 1 base at J; junction bases unmatched: 14. The CDR3 is 20 residues long. As DNA, the CDR3 is TGTGCCAGCAGCGCCGGGGGACAGGGGAGGGAAGGATCTGGGGCCAACGTCCTGACTTTC. Protein product: CASSAGGQGREGSGANVLTF.

The chain couples TRBV9 to TRBJ1-5, with D possibly TRBD1 on 5 matching bases. Trimming took 7 bases from V and 6 from J, leaving 20 bases between them. CDR1 and CDR2 (germline): SGDLS, YYNGEE. The CDR3 has 15 amino acids. Here the CDR3 reads CASAPHDSWGQPQHF. DNA for the CDR3: TGTGCCAGCGCCCCACACGACAGTTGGGGTCAGCCCCAGCATTTT.

J is TRBJ2-1 and V is TRBV6-4; 9 positions agree with TRBD2. CDR1 MRHNA and CDR2 SNTAGT come from the germline V gene. V lost 4 bases, J lost 6 bases, and 7 bases stayed unmatched. This CDR3 has 15 amino acids. The CDR3 region is CASSAGSGGSNEQFF. In DNA, the CDR3 is TGTGCCAGCAGTGCCGGGAGCGGGGGGAGCAATGAGCAGTTCTTC.

The chain employs TRBV5-1 and TRBJ2-5, with 9 bases that match TRBD2. Trimming took 0 bases from V and 5 from J; bases not matched to a gene: 8. The CDR3 has 16 residues. Germline V gene data show CDR1 as SGHRS and CDR2 as YFSETQ. The chain's CDR3 is CASSLGTSALRETQYF. The CDR3 DNA follows: TGCGCCAGCAGCTTGGGGACTAGCGCCCTGAGGGAGACCCAGTACTTC.

J is TRBJ1-5 and V is TRBV2; 9 positions match TRBD1. With V trimmed by 6 bases and J by 3 bases, 9 bases remained unmatched. Germline V lookup: CDR1 SNHLY, CDR2 FYNNEI. This CDR3 has 16 residues. The CDR3 loop reads CASRGRDRASNQPQHF. In nucleotides, the CDR3 is TGTGCCAGCAGGGGCCGGGACAGGGCTTCCAATCAGCCCCAGCATTTT.

The chain has TRBV5-8 and TRBJ1-5; D is possibly TRBD1 (6 bases). Looked up from germline, CDR1 is SGHTS and CDR2 is YDEGEE. The length of the CDR3 is 16 residues. The V end lost 6 bases, the J end lost 7 bases, and 23 bases lay between the germline ends. The CDR3 sequence: CASTTRGQGTVQPQHF. In DNA form, the CDR3 reads TGTGCCAGCACCACTAGGGGACAAGGGACGGTCCAGCCCCAGCATTTT.

The CDR3 coding sequence is TGCGCCAGCAGCCAAGCGGAGGAGGGGAACACTGAAGCTTTCTTT. Its translation is CASSQAEEGNTEAFF. The chain has TRBV4-1 and TRBJ1-1; D not certain. Looked up from germline, CDR1 is MGHRA and CDR2 is YSYEKL. V shed 1 base and J shed 1 base, with 10 bases lying between them. This CDR3 has 15 residues.

The rearrangement links TRBV7-9 to TRBJ2-7; D gene ambiguous. The V end was cut by 1 base, the J end by 6 bases, with 4 bases between. Per the germline V gene, CDR1 is SEHNR and CDR2 is FQNEAQ (reference sequence). This CDR3 comprises 11 residues. The CDR3 reads CASSLGPEQYF. CDR3 bases: TGTGCCAGCAGCTTAGGGCCCGAGCAGTACTTC.

This chain links TRBV15 with TRBJ1-1, with D hard to call. Germline CDR1 reads LNHNV; CDR2 reads YYDKDF (reference sequence). The CDR3 length is 14 residues. V was cut by 1 base and J by 0 bases, with 6 bases left in between. This CDR3 reads CATSRGTVNTEAFF. The CDR3 region has the DNA TGTGCCACCAGCAGAGGTACAGTGAACACTGAAGCTTTCTTT.

The chain recombines TRBV10-3 with TRBJ1-4, with D hard to call. The CDR3 totals 13 residues. The V gene lost 2 bases and the J gene lost 7 bases, with 8 bases spanning the gap. Germline CDR1 and CDR2: ENHRY and SYGVKD. In DNA, the CDR3 is TGTGCCATCAGTGAGGGACTTGGTGAAAAACTGTTTTTT. It codes for CAISEGLGEKLFF.

The genes are TRBV7-6 and TRBJ1-1; no reliable D call. Germline CDR1 is SGHVS and CDR2 is FNYEAQ. V was cut by 8 bases and J by 3 bases, with 19 bases left in between. The CDR3 spans 15 residues. Here the CDR3 DNA reads TGTGCCAGCTTAAGGTTGGGAGGGTTGGACACTGAAGCTTTCTTT. Protein product: CASLRLGGLDTEAFF. Based on the CDR3 plus reference TRBV7-6 and TRBJ1-1, the full variable domain is GAGVSQSPRYKVTKRGQDVALRCDPISGHVSLYWYRQALGQGPEFLTYFNYEAQQDKSGLPNDRFSAERPEGSISTLTIQRTEQRDSAMYRCASLRLGGLDTEAFFGQGTRLTVV.

This chain connects TRBV6-1 to TRBJ2-5; a weak D match, TRBD2 (5 bases). CDR3 size: 15 residues. Germline values: CDR1 MNHNS, CDR2 SASEGT. Trimming removed 3 bases at V and 2 bases at J, with 13 bases between. CDR3 amino acids: CASSDDRGRQETQYF. CDR3 DNA: TGTGCCAGCAGTGATGACCGGGGTAGACAAGAGACCCAGTACTTC.

The chain has TRBV2 and TRBJ2-3; 13 bases agree with TRBD2. The germline V gene has CDR1 SNHLY and CDR2 FYNNEI. The CDR3 runs to 17 residues. V was pared by 7 bases and J by 2 bases, with 9 bases of the junction left unmatched. CDR3 sequence reads: CASTPGTSGVFTDTQYF. The CDR3 region has the DNA TGTGCCAGCACACCAGGGACTAGCGGGGTTTTCACAGATACGCAGTATTTT.

J is TRBJ1-3 and V is TRBV13; no clear D. Per germline, CDR1 PRHDT and CDR2 FYEKMQ (reference sequence). There are 15 residues in the CDR3. Trimming removed 0 bases from V and 3 bases from J, with 9 bases in between. In DNA form, the CDR3 reads TGTGCCAGCAGCTTAGGGTTCAGTGGTGGAAACACCATATATTTT. The encoded protein is CASSLGFSGGNTIYF.

This sequence joins TRBV19 and TRBJ1-5; no reliable D call. The germline V gene has CDR1 LNHDA and CDR2 SQIVND (reference sequence). With 3 bases removed from V and 5 bases from J, the gap between germline ends came to 8 bases. CDR3 length equals 13 residues. The CDR3 DNA reads as TGTGCCAGTAGTATGGGGAGTCATCAGCCCCAGCATTTT. Encoded protein: CASSMGSHQPQHF.

The V and J genes are TRBV15 and TRBJ1-1; TRBD1 aligns across 8 bases. The CDR3 is 16 residues long. V shed 0 bases and J 1 base; nucleotides not matched to a gene: 4. CDR1 and CDR2 from the germline V gene are LNHNV and YYDKDF (reference sequence). Here the CDR3 reads CATSRDRQGANTEAFF. The CDR3 DNA sequence: TGTGCCACCAGCAGAGATCGTCAGGGGGCGAACACTGAAGCTTTCTTT.

The rearrangement joins TRBV27 to TRBJ2-7; TRBD2 agrees at 7 bases. With 8 bases clipped from V and 5 bases from J, the junction kept 3 bases outside the gene matches. This CDR3 is 11 amino acids long. From germline, CDR1 is MNHEY and CDR2 SMNVEV (reference sequence). CDR3 region: CASGEGHEQYF. Written as DNA, the CDR3 is TGTGCCAGCGGGGAGGGCCACGAGCAGTACTTC.

This chain joins TRBV11-2 and TRBJ2-7, with D possibly matching TRBD2 (5 bases). V lost 5 bases and J 0 bases, leaving 14 bases between the germline ends. Germline V lookup: CDR1 SGHAT, CDR2 FQNNGV. This CDR3 is built from 15 residues. The CDR3 nucleotides are TGTGCCAGCAGCCTAACTAGGGAGAGCTCCTACGAGCAGTACTTC. It codes for CASSLTRESSYEQYF.

This rearrangement joins TRBV19 to TRBJ2-7; no clear D. V was clipped by 8 bases and J by 2 bases, with 16 bases between them. CDR3 length: 14 residues. Per the germline V gene, CDR1 is LNHDA and CDR2 is SQIVND (reference sequence). CDR3 residues: CASRETVLTYEQYF. In DNA form, the CDR3 reads TGTGCCAGTCGAGAAACGGTACTGACCTACGAGCAGTACTTC.

This clone showed up just a few times. The chain couples TRBV29-1 to TRBJ1-2; 7 bases agree with TRBD1. The CDR3 covers 13 residues. CDR1 SQVTM and CDR2 ANQGSEA come from the germline V gene. Losses at the gene ends were 1 base for V and 4 bases for J; bases not matched to a gene: 3. The CDR3 region is CSVEGGTAYGYTF. CDR3 DNA: TGCAGCGTTGAAGGTGGGACAGCCTATGGCTACACCTTC.

The V and J genes are TRBV11-2 and TRBJ2-7; TRBD1 matches at 10 bases. Per the germline V gene, CDR1 is SGHAT and CDR2 is FQNNGV. Trimming took 4 bases from V and 4 from J; bases not matched to a gene: 13. There are 17 residues in the CDR3. For the CDR3, the DNA is TGTGCCAGCAGCTCCTACTCGCCTGGGACAGGGGTGTACGAGCAGTACTTC. Translated: CASSSYSPGTGVYEQYF.